These T cell receptor beta chains were read from a single sample in a study of T cells in Graves' hyperthyroidism and ophthalmopathy. Via MiXCR, TCRdb re-called the multiplex PCR reads, giving one row per CDR3 protein. The sample lists under 350,000 distinct CDR3 sequences; 20% to 25% were seen once. Sequencing input: blood. The receptors shown here come from a woman aged 45-65 years with Graves' hyperthyroidism. CDR3s include the opening cysteine and the closing phenylalanine or tryptophan. The D gene is left open where the match is weak. Not all rows give a size; the values are once, few, many and, for expanded clones, a class.

cdr3_nt | cdr3_aa | j_call | v_call | clone_size | d_call
TGTGCCAGCATGGCAAAGCGGGGGGAAAAACTGTTTTTT | CASMAKRGEKLFF | TRBJ1-4 | TRBV2 | many | NA
TGTGCCAGCAGCCTACATGGGGGAGCGAACACCGGGGAGCTGTTTTTT | CASSLHGGANTGELFF | TRBJ2-2 | TRBV11-3 | many | NA
TGTGCCAGCAGCTTAAGTCAGGGCCAAACCACCGGGGAGCTGTTTTTT | CASSLSQGQTTGELFF | TRBJ2-2 | TRBV7-3 | many | NA
TGTGCCAGCAGCCCCGGACAGAGCACCGGGGAGCTGTTTTTT | CASSPGQSTGELFF | TRBJ2-2 | TRBV28 | many | NA
TGTGCCAGCAGCTTAGCGGGTCCAGACACCGGGGAGCTGTTTTTT | CASSLAGPDTGELFF | TRBJ2-2 | TRBV7-9 | few | NA
TGTGCCAGCAGTGAATCCACAGGGGCCTTCTACGAGCAGTACTTC | CASSESTGAFYEQYF | TRBJ2-7 | TRBV25-1 | many | TRBD1
TGTGCCAGCAGTTTAGGTGTGGGCACCGGGGAGCTGTTTTTT | CASSLGVGTGELFF | TRBJ2-2 | TRBV28 | NA | NA
TGTGCCACCAGCAGAGGTCCTAGCAATGAGCAGTTCTTC | CATSRGPSNEQFF | TRBJ2-1 | TRBV15 | few | NA
TGTGCCAGCAGCCCCTATCTCGGGGCAGGGAACGAGCAGTACTTC | CASSPYLGAGNEQYF | TRBJ2-7 | TRBV3-1 | NA | NA
TGTGCCAGCAGTATTCGGGCCCCGAACACTGAAGCTTTCTTT | CASSIRAPNTEAFF | TRBJ1-1 | TRBV27 | many | NA
TGTGCCAGCAGTTCTAGCGACAGGGGTGGCGAGCAGTACTTC | CASSSSDRGGEQYF | TRBJ2-7 | TRBV3-1 | NA | TRBD1
TGTGCCAGCAGTTTGGCAGCTATCCAAGATACGCAGTATTTT | CASSLAAIQDTQYF | TRBJ2-3 | TRBV12-3/TRBV12-4 | many | NA
TGTGCCAGCAGTATGACAGGGAGAGGCAATCAGCCCCAGCATTTT | CASSMTGRGNQPQHF | TRBJ1-5 | TRBV7-2 | NA | TRBD1
TGTGCCAGCAGCCGATCGAGTGGCTACACCTTC | CASSRSSGYTF | TRBJ1-2 | TRBV3-1 | many | NA
TGTGCCAGCAGCTTAGCATCACAGACCCTCGGCGAGCAGTACTTC | CASSLASQTLGEQYF | TRBJ2-7 | TRBV7-9 | many | NA
TGTGCCAGCAGCCCCGGCCCTCGGCCGAGGGAGACCCAGTACTTC | CASSPGPRPRETQYF | TRBJ2-5 | TRBV5-6 | many | NA
TGTGCCAGCATCACATGGGGGAACACTGAAGCTTTCTTT | CASITWGNTEAFF | TRBJ1-1 | TRBV28 | many | NA
TGTGCCAGCAGTGAAACCAGAACTAACAGGGGGCATCAGCCCCAGCATTTT | CASSETRTNRGHQPQHF | TRBJ1-5 | TRBV6-1 | many | TRBD1
TGTGCCAGCGGCCGGGACAGGGTCCAGCCCCAGCATTTT | CASGRDRVQPQHF | TRBJ1-5 | TRBV6-1 | many | TRBD1
TGTGCCAGCAGCTTAGGTCACCTAGGGGGGACGATGAAGCTTTTCTTT | CASSLGHLGGTMKLFF | TRBJ1-1 | TRBV7-9 | NA | NA
TGTGCCAGCAGTCGGACAGGGGGGACGGGGGAGCAGTACTTC | CASSRTGGTGEQYF | TRBJ2-7 | TRBV2 | NA | TRBD1
TGTGCCAGTAGTATTATGGGCAGTAGCACAGATACGCAGTATTTT | CASSIMGSSTDTQYF | TRBJ2-3 | TRBV19 | NA | NA
TGTGCCAGCAGTCGGACAGGGGCCATCGGCAATTCACCCCTCCACTTT | CASSRTGAIGNSPLHF | TRBJ1-6 | TRBV2 | once | TRBD1
TGCAGTGCTAGAGAACAGACTCTCTATGGCTACACCTTC | CSAREQTLYGYTF | TRBJ1-2 | TRBV20-1 | NA | NA
TGTGCCAGCAGTGTTGACAGGGCCTCCTACAATGAGCAGTTCTTC | CASSVDRASYNEQFF | TRBJ2-1 | TRBV2 | many | TRBD1
TGTGCCAGCAGTTACTCTGGGACAGGGGGATTTGGCTACACCTTC | CASSYSGTGGFGYTF | TRBJ1-2 | TRBV6-6 | many | TRBD1
TGTGCTAGCAGCTTATCAGGGGGGCTCCAAGAGACCCAGTACTTC | CASSLSGGLQETQYF | TRBJ2-5 | TRBV7-7 | many | NA
TGCAGCGCGCCGACTAGCGGGAGAGAGGATGAGCAGTTCTTC | CSAPTSGREDEQFF | TRBJ2-1 | TRBV29-1 | many | TRBD2
TGTGCCAGCAGACTAACAGGGGGTTCCTCTGGAAACACCATATATTTT | CASRLTGGSSGNTIYF | TRBJ1-3 | TRBV12-3/TRBV12-4 | many | TRBD1
TGTGCCAGCAGCCAAGCCGGGTCGAGCTCCTACAATGAGCAGTTCTTC | CASSQAGSSSYNEQFF | TRBJ2-1 | TRBV2 | NA | NA
TGTGCCAGCAGGCCTAATGAGAGGGCTGAAGCTTTCTTT | CASRPNERAEAFF | TRBJ1-1 | TRBV28 | many | NA
TGTGCCAGCAGTCCCGGGACAGCGATCTACGAGCGGTACTTC | CASSPGTAIYERYF | TRBJ2-7 | TRBV12-3/TRBV12-4 | NA | TRBD1
TGCAGTGCAGCCGGGACTAGCGGCCTCTACGAGCAGTACTTC | CSAAGTSGLYEQYF | TRBJ2-7 | TRBV20-1 | NA | TRBD2
TGCGCCAGCACTTCAGGACTAGCGGGGCTCCAAGAGACCCAGTACTTC | CASTSGLAGLQETQYF | TRBJ2-5 | TRBV5-1 | many | TRBD2
TGCAGTGCTACCCCTTTTCAGGGGATGTCCAAAGGCTACACCTTC | CSATPFQGMSKGYTF | TRBJ1-2 | TRBV20-1 | many | NA
TGCAGCGTTCAACAGGTCCGAGGCGTCCACGAGCAGTACTTC | CSVQQVRGVHEQYF | TRBJ2-7 | TRBV29-1 | few | NA
TGTGCCAGCAGCTTAGTTGGGGGACAGGGGCAATCCTACAATGAGCAGTTCTTC | CASSLVGGQGQSYNEQFF | TRBJ2-1 | TRBV7-8 | NA | TRBD1
TGTGCCTGGAGCACAGGGGGCGCGGGCTATGGCTACACCTTC | CAWSTGGAGYGYTF | TRBJ1-2 | TRBV30 | many | TRBD1
TGCAGTGCTAGAGATGGTCGCAGGGGAACCGGCTACGAGCAGTACTTC | CSARDGRRGTGYEQYF | TRBJ2-7 | TRBV20-1 | many | NA
TGTGCCAGCTCAGAGGAAATCTGGGAGCAGTACTTC | CASSEEIWEQYF | TRBJ2-7 | TRBV18 | once | NA
TGTGCCAGCCTGCTTACGGGGACAGGGTATTACACTGAAGCTTTCTTT | CASLLTGTGYYTEAFF | TRBJ1-1 | TRBV12-3/TRBV12-4 | many | TRBD1
TGTGCCAGCAGTGGGGACGGATACAATGAGCAGTTCTTC | CASSGDGYNEQFF | TRBJ2-1 | TRBV2 | many | NA
TGTGCCTGGAGTGTACTAGCGGGGGGGCGCACAGATACGCAGTATTTT | CAWSVLAGGRTDTQYF | TRBJ2-3 | TRBV30 | many | TRBD2
TGTGCCAGCATCCGGGACGGAGGCACCAGGGGCACCGGGGAGCTGTTTTTT | CASIRDGGTRGTGELFF | TRBJ2-2 | TRBV2 | many | NA
TGTGCCAGCAGCTCACAGGGGCCGACAGGCTACGAGCAGTACTTC | CASSSQGPTGYEQYF | TRBJ2-7 | TRBV11-2 | many | TRBD1
TGTGCCAGCAGTTCGGACCTTTATAGCAATCAGCCCCAGCATTTT | CASSSDLYSNQPQHF | TRBJ1-5 | TRBV12-3/TRBV12-4 | NA | NA
TGCAGCGTTGATGGGGGGGGCGCCGACTATGGCTACACCTTC | CSVDGGGADYGYTF | TRBJ1-2 | TRBV29-1 | few | NA
TGTGCTAGCAGCTTAGGACCGGGACGAGGACAAGAGACCCAGTACTTC | CASSLGPGRGQETQYF | TRBJ2-5 | TRBV7-7 | NA | NA
TGTGCCAGTAATCTGGGAGGGCAGGCTGCCTACGAGCAGTACTTC | CASNLGGQAAYEQYF | TRBJ2-7 | TRBV5-6 | NA | TRBD2
TGTGCCACCTCAGGGGTTACAGATACGCAGTATTTT | CATSGVTDTQYF | TRBJ2-3 | TRBV28 | many | NA
TGTGCCAGCAGCTCCGGACACAACACCGGGGAGCTGTTTTTT | CASSSGHNTGELFF | TRBJ2-2 | TRBV7-6 | many | NA
TGCAGTGCTGCCCCCCGGACAACGAACACTGAAGCTTTCTTT | CSAAPRTTNTEAFF | TRBJ1-1 | TRBV20-1 | many | NA
TGTGCCAGTACCCCCGGGGTATTGGGGGCCAACGTCCTGACTTTC | CASTPGVLGANVLTF | TRBJ2-6 | TRBV19 | few | NA
TGTGCCAGCAGCCAGACAGCCGGACTAGCGGGGGGTCGTGAGACCCAGTACTTC | CASSQTAGLAGGRETQYF | TRBJ2-5 | TRBV11-2 | many | TRBD2
TGTGCCAGCAGCGAGCAGGGAGGCTTAATCTACGAGCAGTACTTC | CASSEQGGLIYEQYF | TRBJ2-7 | TRBV6-1 | many | NA
TGTGCCAGCAGTGAGAATGTCGCGACAGGGATGGCTTTCTTT | CASSENVATGMAFF | TRBJ1-1 | TRBV2 | NA | TRBD1
TGTGCCAGCATCAAGTCCGGGACAGGTTCCTACGAGCAGTACTTC | CASIKSGTGSYEQYF | TRBJ2-7 | TRBV6-1 | many | TRBD1
TGTGCCAGCTTAGCGGGTGGGACAGATACGCAGTATTTT | CASLAGGTDTQYF | TRBJ2-3 | TRBV5-5 | many | TRBD2
TGTGCCAGCACCGCGACTAGTTCTGGGGCGAATGAGCAGTTCTTC | CASTATSSGANEQFF | TRBJ2-1 | TRBV11-1 | NA | NA
TGTGCCACCAGCAGAGATGGGACAGGGACAAACTATGGCTACACCTTC | CATSRDGTGTNYGYTF | TRBJ1-2 | TRBV15 | NA | TRBD1